The next 4 T cell receptor beta chains were all read from a single sample in a study of T cell responses to AZD1222 COVID-19 vaccine (dated by TCRdb to the early 2020s). Libraries were constructed by the immunoSEQ multiplex PCR assay. TCRdb stores this immuneACCESS table with in-frame sequences only. Part of the clones is absent; in the studies checked, under half of the shortfall reflects unresolved V genes, and no reason is known for the rest. Present in this sample are 90,000 to 140,000 clones, around 89% of which were seen just once. The top ten clonotypes cover about 9.1% of the sample. The label giving this sample's time point can be read as: baseline before first vaccination. Here the sequenced sample was peripheral blood, taken on day 0 of AZD1222 vaccination. These receptor sequences come from an adult in good health.

J is TRBJ2-1 and V is TRBV30; D remains unclear. From germline, CDR1 is GTSNPN and CDR2 SVGIG (reference sequence). The CDR3 sequence is 15 residues long. The V and J ends lost 0 bases and 6 bases respectively, with 15 bases between them. The CDR3 loop reads CAWSVWASGRNEQFF. The DNA for the CDR3 is TGTGCCTGGAGTGTATGGGCGTCCGGTCGCAATGAGCAGTTCTTC.

This sequence joins TRBV7-9 and TRBJ1-1; D call uncertain. The CDR3 spans 14 residues. Trimming cost V 7 bases and J 5 bases, with 17 bases left between them. Per the germline V gene, CDR1 is SEHNR and CDR2 is FQNEAQ (reference sequence). CDR3: CASTLTGSETEAFF. The CDR3 nucleotides read TGTGCCAGCACTTTGACGGGAAGTGAGACTGAAGCTTTCTTT.

The rearrangement uses TRBV5-1 and TRBJ2-7, with 9 nucleotides matching TRBD2. V lost 0 bases, J lost 1 base, and 5 bases stayed unmatched. Germline loops: CDR1 SGHRS, CDR2 YFSETQ. This CDR3 is 16 amino acids long. CDR3 sequence (DNA): TGCGCCAGCAGCTTGGACGGTACTAGCGGGTCCTACGAGCAGTACTTC. Translation: CASSLDGTSGSYEQYF.

The chain has TRBV28 and TRBJ1-1; 8 bases fit TRBD1. The CDR3 is made up of 14 amino acids. Germline CDR1 MDHEN, CDR2 SYDVKM. V was clipped by 6 bases and J by 1 base; unmatched bases: 4. CDR3 DNA sequence: TGTGCCAGCAGGTCGACAGGGGAGAACACTGAAGCTTTCTTT. Amino acids: CASRSTGENTEAFF.